These 15 T cell receptor beta chains share one sample of origin, sequenced in a study of Tregs in tolerant kidney transplant recipients. The protocol was immunoSEQ multiplex PCR, while the TCRdb copy is restricted to in-frame clones and leaves out a portion. Found here are 9,400 or so clones, about half of them singletons; the top ten hold 5% to 6.5%. Their antigens remain unidentified. What was sequenced was CD4+ T cells from blood cultured with allogeneic cells. The receptors were gathered from a human donor in good health.

The V call is TRBV4-2, the J call TRBJ1-4; D is unresolved. CDR1 is LGHNA, CDR2 YNFKEQ, per germline. The CDR3 spans 12 residues. The V and J ends lost 2 bases and 5 bases respectively, with 3 bases between them. The CDR3 here is CASSQLNEKLFF. CDR3 sequence (DNA): TGTGCCAGCAGCCAATTAAATGAAAAACTGTTTTTT.

A note on this clone: A read error may be the cause here, since a much bigger clone is one base away. This CDR3 is also generated by other DNA sequences in the sample. V usage is TRBV5-1 and J usage is TRBJ1-2; 9 nucleotides align to TRBD1. CDR1 is SGHRS, CDR2 YFSETQ, per germline. This CDR3 is 16 amino acids long. Written as DNA, the CDR3 is TGCGCCAGCAGCTTGGATTCGGGACAGGGCTTTTATGGCTACACCTTT. Its translation is CASSLDSGQGFYGYTF. Full variable domain (missing parts from reference TRBV5-1 and TRBJ1-2): KAGVTQTPRYLIKTRGQQVTLSCSPISGHRSVSWYQQTPGQGLQFLFEYFSETQRNKGNFPGRFSGRQFSNSRSEMNVSTLELGDSALYLCASSLDSGQGFYGYTFGSGTRLTVV.

Points on this clone: Germline is not matched at one junction end, which may reflect a read error. The V gene is TRBV6-8, the J gene TRBJ2-3; 10 bases map to TRBD2. Germline values: CDR1 MNHGY, CDR2 SAAAGT. This CDR3 is built from 11 residues. DNA for the CDR3: TGTGCCAGCAGGAGAAGCGGGAGGGAACATTTT. It encodes CASRRSGREHF.

The V gene is TRBV6-4, the J gene TRBJ2-2, with TRBD1 matching over 9 bases. Trimming at V came to 6 bases and at J to 4 bases, leaving 9 bases not matched to a gene. CDR3 length: 16 residues. Per germline, CDR1 MRHNA and CDR2 SNTAGT. The CDR3 nucleotides are TGTGCCAGCAGACTCTCCGGGACAGGGTTCACCGGGGAGCTGTTTTTT. Amino acids: CASRLSGTGFTGELFF.

The chain is built from TRBV18 and TRBJ1-1; the D is unclear. The CDR3 extends over 14 amino acids. The V gene lost 3 bases and the J gene lost 1 base, with 9 bases spanning the gap. The V gene's germline CDR1 is KGHSH and CDR2 LQKENI. As DNA, the CDR3 is TGTGCCAGCTCACCCATAGGAGGGAACACTGAAGCTTTCTTT. Protein sequence: CASSPIGGNTEAFF. Variable domain in full (rest from reference TRBV18 and TRBJ1-1): NAGVMQNPRHLVRRRGQEARLRCSPMKGHSHVYWYRQLPEEGLKFMVYLQKENIIDESGMPKERFSAEFPKEGPSILRIQQVVRGDSAAYFCASSPIGGNTEAFFGQGTRLTVV.

The rearrangement joins TRBV11-2 to TRBJ2-6; TRBD1 might be the D (6 bases). Trimming shortened V by 2 bases and J by 0 bases, and 14 bases separated the two germline ends. The CDR3 consists of 18 residues. Germline V CDR1 and CDR2: SGHAT, FQNNGV. DNA for the CDR3: TGTGCCAGCAGCTTAAGATCAGGGGCAGCCTCTGGGGCCAACGTCCTGACTTTC. Protein sequence: CASSLRSGAASGANVLTF. The full variable domain, completed using reference TRBV11-2 and TRBJ2-6, is EAGVAQSPRYKIIEKRQSVAFWCNPISGHATLYWYQQILGQGPKLLIQFQNNGVVDDSQLPKDRFSAERLKGVDSTLKIQPAKLEDSAVYLCASSLRSGAASGANVLTFGAGSRLTVL.

The chain carries TRBV30 and TRBJ1-4; possible D gene TRBD1, 6 bases. This CDR3 comprises 15 residues. From germline, CDR1 is GTSNPN and CDR2 SVGIG (reference sequence). V lost 3 bases to trimming and J lost 4 bases, with 15 bases between them. DNA of the CDR3: TGTGCCTGGAGAAAGGGGCAACAGGGTAATGAAAAACTGTTTTTT. It encodes CAWRKGQQGNEKLFF.

The chain uses TRBV30 and TRBJ1-1, with TRBD1 identical over 7 bases. CDR1 is GTSNPN and CDR2 is SVGIG in the germline V gene (reference sequence). This CDR3 comprises 11 residues. V dropped 2 bases and J dropped 11; count of bases not matched to a gene: 5. In DNA, the CDR3 is TGTGCCTGGAGTCCCAGGGGGGGGGCTTTCTTT. This translates into CAWSPRGGAFF.

By share, this clone ranks as medium-sized (0.01 to 0.1%). The chain is built from TRBV19 and TRBJ2-7, with 12 bases that match TRBD2. Trimming removed 4 bases from V and 5 bases from J; junction bases left unmatched: 12. CDR3 length equals 17 residues. Per germline, CDR1 LNHDA and CDR2 SQIVND (reference sequence). The CDR3 bases are TGTGCCAGTAGTACGCCCCATCTAGCGGGAGGGCACCACGAGCAGTACTTC. It encodes CASSTPHLAGGHHEQYF.

V gene TRBV7-9 combines with J gene TRBJ2-5, with 7 positions matching TRBD1. Losses at the gene ends were 5 bases for V and 2 bases for J; bases not matched to a gene: 11. This CDR3 is 16 amino acids long. Germline CDR1 SEHNR, CDR2 FQNEAQ (reference sequence). DNA for the CDR3: TGTGCCAGCAGCCCCGTGGGACAGACCCCTCAAGAGACCCAGTACTTC. It codes for CASSPVGQTPQETQYF.

V and J are TRBV2 and TRBJ2-5; 8 bases are a match to TRBD1. With 8 bases clipped from V and 2 bases from J, the junction kept 7 bases outside the gene matches. Germline assignment: CDR1 SNHLY and CDR2 FYNNEI. This CDR3 region has 14 residues. The CDR3 DNA reads as TGTGCCAGCCGCCCCAGGACAGGGCAAGAGACCCAGTACTTC. The encoded protein is CASRPRTGQETQYF.

The chain employs TRBV5-4 and TRBJ2-2, with 12 bases identical to TRBD1. V gave up 4 bases and J gave up 0 bases; unmatched junction bases: 1. CDR3 size: 16 residues. The germline V gene has CDR1 SGHNT and CDR2 YYREEE (reference sequence). CDR3 nucleotides: TGTGCCAGCAGCGGGACAGGGGGCGCGAACACCGGGGAGCTGTTTTTT. This codes for CASSGTGGANTGELFF.

The chain combines TRBV6-6 with TRBJ1-5; no clear D. The V end was cut by 5 bases, the J end by 0 bases, with 8 bases between. This CDR3 has 14 amino acids. CDR1 is MNHNY and CDR2 is SVGAGI in the germline V gene (reference sequence). CDR3 region: CASSVFGSNQPQHF. In DNA, the CDR3 is TGTGCCAGCAGTGTGTTTGGTAGCAATCAGCCCCAGCATTTT.

The chain is built from TRBV7-6 and TRBJ2-1, with 11 positions matching TRBD2. CDR1 SGHVS and CDR2 FNYEAQ come from the germline V gene. This CDR3 has 19 residues. V shed 5 bases, J shed 2 bases, and the junction held 14 bases outside the gene matches. CDR3 DNA: TGTGCCAGCAGCCATAGACTAGCGGGAAAGGGGGCTCCCTACAATGAGCAGTTCTTC. Translation: CASSHRLAGKGAPYNEQFF.

The V gene is TRBV27, the J gene TRBJ2-7; D not certain. V was cut by 6 bases and J by 6 bases, with 6 bases left in between. Germline V CDR1 and CDR2: MNHEY, SMNVEV (reference sequence). The CDR3 is 10 amino acids. CDR3 nucleotide sequence: TGTGCCAGCAGGACTCCCGAGCAGTACTTC. Its translation is CASRTPEQYF.